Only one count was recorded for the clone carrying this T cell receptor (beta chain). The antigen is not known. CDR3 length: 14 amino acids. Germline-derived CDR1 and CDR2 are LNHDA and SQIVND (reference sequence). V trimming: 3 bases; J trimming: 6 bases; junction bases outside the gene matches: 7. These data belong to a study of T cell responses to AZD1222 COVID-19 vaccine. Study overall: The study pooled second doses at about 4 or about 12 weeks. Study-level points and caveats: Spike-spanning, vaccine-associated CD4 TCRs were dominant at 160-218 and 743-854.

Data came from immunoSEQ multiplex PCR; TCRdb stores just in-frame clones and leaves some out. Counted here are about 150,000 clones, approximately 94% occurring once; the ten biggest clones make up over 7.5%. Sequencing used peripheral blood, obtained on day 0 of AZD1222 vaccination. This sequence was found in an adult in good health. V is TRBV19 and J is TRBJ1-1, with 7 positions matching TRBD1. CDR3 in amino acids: CASSIEGGRSEAFF. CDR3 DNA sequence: TGTGCCAGTAGTATTGAAGGGGGCAGGTCTGAAGCTTTCTTT.